A selection of T cell receptor beta chains follows, all from one sample in a study of blood T cell repertoires in COVID-19. Generated by immunoSEQ multiplex PCR, the TCRdb table keeps only in-frame clones and is missing some. This table holds about 97,000 clones, approximately 90% found once. Sequencing used peripheral blood. The receptors come from a man aged 60 to 69 with acute or convalescent COVID-19. CDR3s include the opening cysteine and the closing phenylalanine or tryptophan. A D gene is named only where the DNA matches it firmly. Clone sizes are given selectively: once, few, many, or a class where the clone is expanded.

d_gene,abundance,j_gene,v_gene,CDR3nt,CDR3aa
TRBD1,.,TRBJ1-1,TRBV11-2,TGTGCCAGCAGCTTATCAGGGGGAAACACTGAAGCTTTCTTT,CASSLSGGNTEAFF
TRBD2,.,TRBJ2-2,TRBV28,TGTGCCAGCAGTTTGCTAGGACTAGCGGGGGGGGCCACCGGGGAGCTGTTTTTT,CASSLLGLAGGATGELFF
.,.,TRBJ1-2,TRBV19,TGTGCCAGTACCATCGGACTATCCTACTATGGCTACACCTTC,CASTIGLSYYGYTF
.,.,TRBJ1-1,TRBV6-6,TGTGCCAGCAGGCGGGGGACCCCGAACACTGAAGCTTTCTTT,CASRRGTPNTEAFF
.,.,TRBJ1-6,TRBV14,TGTGCCAGCAGCACGGTCCCAAATTCACCCCTCCACTTT,CASSTVPNSPLHF
.,.,TRBJ1-1,TRBV19,TGTGCCAGTAGTTCTTTACAAGTTATGAACACTGAAGCTTTCTTT,CASSSLQVMNTEAFF
TRBD1,once,TRBJ1-3,TRBV11-2,TGTGCCAGCAGCCCCCTGGGGGCAGGGGGCTCTGGAAACACCATATATTTT,CASSPLGAGGSGNTIYF
.,.,TRBJ1-6,TRBV3-1/TRBV3-2,TGTGCCAGCAGCCAAGATTGGGGAGGGAATTCACCCCTCCACTTT,CASSQDWGGNSPLHF
TRBD1,.,TRBJ1-5,TRBV29-1,TGCAGCGTTGGGACAGGGGGACAGCCCCAGCATTTT,CSVGTGGQPQHF
.,few,TRBJ1-2,TRBV2,TGTGCCAGCAGTGAAACGGCCAGGGGCTACACCTTC,CASSETARGYTF
.,.,TRBJ2-6,TRBV7-2,TGTGCCAGCAGCTTAGCTCTGTCTGGGGCCAACGTCCTGACTTTC,CASSLALSGANVLTF
TRBD1,.,TRBJ1-2,TRBV4-1,TGCGCCAGCAGCCAACCGGGACAGGTCTATGGCTACACCTTC,CASSQPGQVYGYTF
.,few,TRBJ2-7,TRBV11-2,TGTGCCAGCAGCTTGCAGGGATTCCGCTACGAGCAGTACTTC,CASSLQGFRYEQYF
TRBD1,.,TRBJ1-2,TRBV4-2,TGTGCCAGCAGCCCCATGGGACAGGGGGGCTTTTTAAACTATGGCTACACCTTC,CASSPMGQGGFLNYGYTF
.,once,TRBJ1-3,TRBV30,TGTGCCTGGAGTGTACGGGCCCCCGCAGGGGTTGGAAACACCATATATTTT,CAWSVRAPAGVGNTIYF
TRBD1,.,TRBJ1-6,TRBV3-1/TRBV3-2,TGTGCCAGCAGCCAATGGTCGGGACAGAGAGCGACTTCACCCCTCCACTTT,CASSQWSGQRATSPLHF
TRBD1,.,TRBJ1-2,TRBV7-2,TGTGCCAGCAGCTCGCTAGGACAGGGGGCACTTGGCTACACCTTC,CASSSLGQGALGYTF
TRBD1,.,TRBJ2-7,TRBV5-1,TGCGCCAGCAGCTTAACAGGGGACCTCTACGAGCAGTACTTC,CASSLTGDLYEQYF
TRBD2,.,TRBJ2-1,TRBV10-2,TGCGCCAGCAGTGGTAGCGGGGTCTACAATGAGCAGTTCTTC,CASSGSGVYNEQFF
.,.,TRBJ1-5,TRBV3-1/TRBV3-2,TGTGCCAGCAGCCAAGGGAGTGGATGGCAGCCCCAGCATTTT,CASSQGSGWQPQHF
TRBD1,.,TRBJ1-5,TRBV6-6,TGTGCCAGCAGTCAACACTTGGGACAGGGAAACAATCAGCCCCAGCATTTT,CASSQHLGQGNNQPQHF
.,few,TRBJ1-1,TRBV2,TGTGCCAGCAGTGAAGGGGCCCCCACTGAAGCTTTCTTT,CASSEGAPTEAFF
TRBD1,once,TRBJ2-2,TRBV5-6,TGTGCCAGCAGCTTAAAAGGACAGGGGAACACCGGGGAGCTGTTTTTT,CASSLKGQGNTGELFF
.,.,TRBJ1-6,TRBV6-5,TGTGCCACCTTGAACGGGGAGCGATATAATTCACCCCTCCACTTT,CATLNGERYNSPLHF
.,.,TRBJ2-1,TRBV7-2,TGTGCCAGCAGCTCGCGGGCCATGATCTACAATGAGCAGTTCTTC,CASSSRAMIYNEQFF
.,once,TRBJ1-2,TRBV14,TGTGCCAGCAGCCAAGACTACAGAAACTATGGCTACACCTTC,CASSQDYRNYGYTF
.,.,TRBJ1-2,TRBV19,TGTGCCAGTAGATCTAAAGGGGTTTATGGCTACATCTTC,CASRSKGVYGYIF
TRBD1,.,TRBJ1-6,TRBV19,TGTGCCAGTAGTCCGACCATGACAGGGAAGGCCTATAATTCACCCCTCCACTTT,CASSPTMTGKAYNSPLHF
TRBD1,.,TRBJ1-2,TRBV11-3,TGTGCCAGCAGCTTCAACGACAGGGCTACCCTCTTCTTC,CASSFNDRATLFF
TRBD2,.,TRBJ2-2,TRBV5-4,TGTGCCAGCAGCACCCCGACTAGCGGGGGGCCGGGAACCGGGGAGCTGTTTTTT,CASSTPTSGGPGTGELFF
.,.,TRBJ2-1,TRBV19,TGTGCCAGTAGTGCTCAGGAATATGAGCAGTTCTTC,CASSAQEYEQFF
.,.,TRBJ1-2,TRBV6-5,TGTGCCAGCATGGCGGGAGGCGGCTACACCTTC,CASMAGGGYTF
.,once,TRBJ1-1,TRBV28,TGTGCCAGCAGTTTGGAGCAGCCGAACACTGAAGCTTTCTTT,CASSLEQPNTEAFF
.,.,TRBJ1-3,TRBV10-3,TGTGCCATTGGACAGAATGGAAACACCATATATTTT,CAIGQNGNTIYF
.,.,TRBJ2-7,TRBV25-1,TGTGCCAGCAGTGAAGGGCAGGGGATTAACGAGCAGTACTTC,CASSEGQGINEQYF
.,.,TRBJ1-6,TRBV3-1/TRBV3-2,TGTGCCAGCAGCCGTAATGACAGGAGCTCCTATAATTCACCCCTCCACTTT,CASSRNDRSSYNSPLHF
TRBD2,.,TRBJ2-1,TRBV28,TGTGCCAGCAGTATCGGGGGGGCTGGGTCGAACAATGAGCAGTTCTTC,CASSIGGAGSNNEQFF
TRBD1,.,TRBJ2-3,TRBV30,TGTGCCTGGGGACCGGGACAGGGGATCACAGATACGCAGTATTTT,CAWGPGQGITDTQYF
.,.,TRBJ1-1,TRBV6-5,TGTGCCAGCACGTACAGGGAGGGGGACACTGAAGCTTTCTTT,CASTYREGDTEAFF
.,.,TRBJ1-5,TRBV7-2,TGTGCCAGCAGCTACAGGGACAATCAGCCCCAGCATTTT,CASSYRDNQPQHF
TRBD2,.,TRBJ2-3,TRBV5-4,TGTGCCAGCACCCCCCGAGCGGGGGCCCCCCCGGATACGCAGTATTTT,CASTPRAGAPPDTQYF
.,few,TRBJ1-4,TRBV27,TGTGCCAGCAGGCAACTACAGGGAGTTGCAACTAATGAAAAACTGTTTTTT,CASRQLQGVATNEKLFF
.,.,TRBJ1-3,TRBV5-1,TGCGCCAGCAGCCCGGGTTTGAGTTCTGGAAACACCATATATTTT,CASSPGLSSGNTIYF